This TCR beta chain derives from a study of T cell repertoires in cytomegalovirus infection. Study observations and caveats: Carriers of CMV and the relevant HLA type were discriminated by public TCR beta frequency.

TCRdb re-analysed the reads in MiXCR, keeping a single row per CDR3 protein. Of 90,000 to 110,000 distinct CDR3 sequences listed, around 31% were seen once; the top ten hold 80% to 90%. Germline loops: CDR1 SGHAT, CDR2 FQNNGV. The length of the CDR3 is 16 residues. Deletions cut 3 bases from V and 3 bases from J, with 17 bases between. With regard to this clonotype: What it recognizes is unknown.

The chain is built from TRBV11-2 and TRBJ2-5; D gene ambiguous. The receptor's source is a human donor in good health (CMV status not recorded). Some clones in this sample may be carry-over from other donors' samples. The material was CD8+ T cells from cultured PBMCs, obtained from culture after CMV antigen stimulation. CDR3 in amino acids: CASSLGQRPREETQYF. CDR3 nucleotides: TGTGCCAGCAGCTTGGGCCAGCGCCCAAGGGAAGAGACCCAGTACTTC.